This T cell receptor (beta chain) is drawn from a study of T cell responses to AZD1222 COVID-19 vaccine. The wider study: Some second doses came at about 4 weeks and others at about 12 weeks; these were pooled.

V lost 0 bases, J lost 4 bases, and 3 bases stayed unmatched. The CDR3 spans 15 residues. In germline, CDR1 is SGHKS, CDR2 YYEKEE (reference sequence). This table comes from immunoSEQ multiplex PCR, and its TCRdb copy is limited to in-frame clones, with some not included. The sample lists over 85,000 clones; 92% were seen once. Regarding this clone: Its antigen remains unidentified.

Study results and caveats: Donors in the cohort were predominantly white British and more often female, and clonal diversity was possibly underestimated. Baseline serology detected seropositivity in only a handful of AZD1222 recipients.

The clonotype comes from an adult in good health. The starting material was peripheral blood, obtained on day 0 of AZD1222 vaccination. The rearrangement joins TRBV5-5 to TRBJ1-5; TRBD1 aligns across 8 bases. CDR3 residues: CASSLDRGLNQPQHF. In nucleotides, the CDR3 is TGTGCCAGCAGCTTGGACAGGGGGTTGAATCAGCCCCAGCATTTT. The full variable domain, with the rest looked up from reference TRBV5-5 and TRBJ1-5, is DAGVTQSPTHLIKTRGQQVTLRCSPISGHKSVSWYQQVLGQGPQFIFQYYEKEERGRGNFPDRFSARQFPNYSSELNVNALLLGDSALYLCASSLDRGLNQPQHFGDGTRLSIL.